The 9 T cell receptor beta chains below come from one sample, sequenced in a study of cytomegalovirus exposure and HLA in healthy donors. Vbeta (60) and Jbeta (13) primers were used in the PCR. TCRdb keeps only in-frame clones here, not all; method: immunoSEQ multiplex PCR. The sample holds a few hundred thousand clones, 85% to 95% seen once. What was sequenced was PBMCs. These receptors were obtained from a girl aged 2 to 9 in good health and CMV-seronegative.

CDR3 sequence: CASSQDWAGYEQYF. Written as DNA, the CDR3 is TGTGCCAGCAGCCAAGATTGGGCAGGTTACGAGCAGTACTTC. This sequence joins TRBV4-2 and TRBJ2-7, with D uncertain. Between the trimmed V and J ends, which lost 0 bases and 4 bases, there was a span of 10 bases. This CDR3 is 14 amino acids long. Germline-derived CDR1 and CDR2 are LGHNA and YNFKEQ.

This chain joins TRBV2 and TRBJ1-5, with 8 bases identical to TRBD1. CDR3 size: 17 residues. V was clipped by 4 bases and J by 4 bases; unmatched bases: 12. Per germline, CDR1 SNHLY and CDR2 FYNNEI. The CDR3 sequence is CASSALPGTGWNQPQHF. CDR3 bases: TGTGCCAGCAGTGCCCTCCCTGGGACAGGCTGGAATCAGCCCCAGCATTTT. Filled out from reference TRBV2 and TRBJ1-5, the complete variable domain reads EPEVTQTPSHQVTQMGQEVILRCVPISNHLYFYWYRQILGQKVEFLVSFYNNEISEKSEIFDDQFSVERPDGSNFTLKIRSTKLEDSAMYFCASSALPGTGWNQPQHFGDGTRLSIL.

This chain links TRBV6-5 with TRBJ2-7, with TRBD2 identical over 9 bases. Germline V gene lookup returns CDR1 MNHEY and CDR2 SVGAGI. The V gene end was trimmed by 0 bases and the J gene end by 0 bases; junction bases not matched to a gene: 3. The CDR3 loop spans 16 amino acids. The CDR3 region is CASSYSAGGSSYEQYF. The CDR3 nucleotides read TGTGCCAGCAGTTACTCTGCGGGGGGGAGCTCCTACGAGCAGTACTTC.

On this clone itself: This CDR3 is also generated by other DNA sequences in the sample. The V gene is TRBV28, the J gene TRBJ1-2, with D possibly matching TRBD1 (5 bases). Germline V gene lookup returns CDR1 MDHEN and CDR2 SYDVKM. The V end lost 6 bases, the J end lost 6 bases, and 17 bases lay between the germline ends. This CDR3 region has 14 residues. CDR3 sequence (DNA): TGTGCCAGCAGCCCCGGGGACCGGGAGCATGGCTACACCTTC. Translated, it gives CASSPGDREHGYTF.

J is TRBJ2-7 and V is TRBV9; 7 positions match TRBD1. V was pared by 3 bases and J by 3 bases, with 9 bases of the junction left unmatched. Germline CDR1 SGDLS, CDR2 YYNGEE. CDR3 size: 15 residues. DNA of the CDR3: TGTGCCAGCAGCGACGGGACAGATAGCAGCTACGAGCAGTACTTC. It specifies CASSDGTDSSYEQYF. Complete variable domain (other parts from reference TRBV9 and TRBJ2-7): DSGVTQTPKHLITATGQRVTLRCSPRSGDLSVYWYQQSLDQGLQFLIQYYNGEERAKGNILERFSAQQFPDLHSELNLSSLELGDSALYFCASSDGTDSSYEQYFGPGTRLTVT.

This clone was detected a few times. The CDR3 sequence is CASSLAATYEQYF. CDR3 DNA sequence: TGTGCCAGCAGCTTAGCGGCAACCTACGAGCAGTACTTC. The chain couples TRBV7-8 to TRBJ2-7; D not resolved. CDR3 length: 13 amino acids. Germline V gene data show CDR1 as SGHVS and CDR2 as FQNEAQ. The V gene lost 0 bases and the J gene lost 2 bases, with 5 bases spanning the gap.

V usage is TRBV10-1 and J usage is TRBJ2-2, with 11 bases that match TRBD2. The CDR3 runs 17 residues. J gave up 5 bases and V 2 bases, and 7 bases lay outside the gene matches. The germline CDR1 and CDR2 sequences are WNHNN and SYGVQD (reference sequence). Written as DNA, the CDR3 is TGCGCCAGCAGTGAGGCGAAACTAGCGGGGGTTACCGGGGAGCTGTTTTTT. Protein product: CASSEAKLAGVTGELFF.

V and J are TRBV28 and TRBJ1-5; TRBD1 matches 7 bases. CDR1 is MDHEN and CDR2 is SYDVKM in the germline V gene. The length of the CDR3 is 18 residues. The J segment lost 4 bases and the V segment lost 1 base, leaving 13 bases of the junction unmatched. In nucleotides, the CDR3 is TGTGCCAGCAGTTTATTAATATTAGGGACAGTCGGAAATCAGCCCCAGCATTTT. As protein: CASSLLILGTVGNQPQHF.

This clone has just one count. The chain recombines TRBV7-9 with TRBJ1-1; D call uncertain. The germline CDR1 and CDR2 sequences are SEHNR and FQNEAQ (reference sequence). Trimming shortened V by 5 bases and J by 6 bases, and 16 bases separated the two germline ends. The CDR3 sequence is 14 residues long. CDR3 residues: CASSLLAGNAEAFF. The CDR3 nucleotides are TGTGCCAGCAGCCTTCTTGCGGGGAATGCTGAAGCTTTCTTT.